This TCR beta chain was obtained from a study of neurological immune-mediated disorders. The CDR3 contains 13 residues. The germline V and J ends were trimmed by 6 bases and 4 bases, with 13 bases remaining between them. This clonotype was counted many times. The authors made cDNA by 5'RACE with 10-nucleotide random UMIs. TCRdb recomputed calls from the 5' RACE reads with MiXCR, one row per CDR3 protein. The sample lists tens of thousands of distinct CDR3 sequences, about 13% occurring once. Time point: longitudinal time-point 3. Unsorted libraries were generated from 2 million PBMCs held at -80 degrees C.

Sequencing was done on a sample of PBMCs. This TCR was sampled from a man aged 30-40 years in good health. The chain is built from TRBV12-3 or TRBV12-4 and TRBJ2-7; the D call may be TRBD1 or TRBD2 (5 bases each). Here the CDR3 DNA reads TGTGCCAGCAGAGGGACGGAGGATTACGAGCAGTACTTC. It encodes CASRGTEDYEQYF.